The 14 T cell receptor beta chains given below trace back to one sample, sequenced in a study of blood T cell repertoires in COVID-19. The assay was immunoSEQ multiplex PCR, and TCRdb's table has in-frame clones only and misses some. The sample comprises about 45,000 clones, around nine tenths of which are singletons, and 13% to 15% rests with the top ten. Sequenced sample: peripheral blood. The receptor set was obtained from a human donor in a cohort sampled during active COVID-19.

The rearrangement uses TRBV5-5 and TRBJ2-1; 11 nucleotides match TRBD2. This CDR3 is built from 15 residues. Trimming removed 4 bases from V and 4 bases from J; junction bases left unmatched: 4. The germline CDR1 and CDR2 sequences are SGHKS and YYEKEE (reference sequence). CDR3 in amino acids: CASSPASGGYNEQFF. The CDR3 nucleotides read TGTGCCAGCAGCCCGGCTAGCGGGGGGTACAATGAGCAGTTCTTC.

J is TRBJ1-5 and V is TRBV10-3; no reliable D call. CDR3 size: 20 residues. V was cut by 3 bases and J by 0 bases, with 24 bases left in between. The germline CDR1 and CDR2 sequences are ENHRY and SYGVKD. CDR3 residues: CAISDILGTADLFSNQPQHF. In nucleotides, the CDR3 is TGTGCCATCAGTGACATTCTGGGAACAGCGGACTTATTTAGCAATCAGCCCCAGCATTTT.

The J gene is TRBJ2-7, the V gene TRBV27; TRBD1 might be the D (6 bases). The CDR3 has 17 amino acids. Germline CDR1 is MNHEY and CDR2 is SMNVEV (reference sequence). The ends were cut back, 5 bases at V and 0 bases at J, with 20 bases in the middle. The CDR3 region is CASSTRARQVTSYEQYF. The CDR3 region has the DNA TGTGCCAGCAGTACCCGAGCCCGACAGGTTACCTCCTACGAGCAGTACTTC.

The gene calls are TRBV6-4 and TRBJ1-6; 7 nucleotides match TRBD1. Germline V lookup: CDR1 MRHNA, CDR2 SNTAGT. The junction had 11 bases not matched to a gene; V was cut back by 4 bases and J by 14 bases. The CDR3 totals 14 residues. In DNA form, the CDR3 reads TGTGCCAGCAGTGGCGACAGGGAGTGCTTCACCCTCCACTTT. This codes for CASSGDRECFTLHF.

This chain connects TRBV10-3 to TRBJ2-3; TRBD2 aligns across 8 bases. There are 14 residues in the CDR3. The germline V gene encodes CDR1 ENHRY and CDR2 SYGVKD. The junction had 4 bases not matched to a gene; V was cut back by 8 bases and J by 0 bases. The CDR3: CAIAAGGSTDTQYF. The CDR3 nucleotides are TGTGCCATCGCTGCGGGGGGAAGCACAGATACGCAGTATTTT.

CDR3 loop: CASSLGRGMDEQYF. CDR3 nucleotide sequence: TGTGCCAGCAGCTTAGGCAGGGGCATGGACGAGCAGTACTTC. V usage is TRBV11-3 and J usage is TRBJ2-7, with D possibly being TRBD1 (6 bases). V was clipped by 1 base and J by 5 bases, with 12 bases between them. Germline-derived CDR1 and CDR2 are SGHNT and YENEEA. The CDR3 runs 14 residues. The full variable domain, in which reference TRBV11-3 and TRBJ2-7 provide the parts outside the CDR3, is EAGVVQSPRYKIIEKKQPVAFWCNPISGHNTLYWYLQNLGQGPELLIRYENEEAVDDSQLPKDRFSAERLKGVDSTLKIQPAELGDSAVYLCASSLGRGMDEQYFGPGTRLTVT.

The V gene is TRBV30, the J gene TRBJ1-6; 8 bases line up with TRBD1. V lost 8 bases, J lost 0 bases, and 6 bases stayed unmatched. The CDR3 runs 15 residues. Germline V gene sequence: CDR1 GTSNPN, CDR2 SVGIG (reference sequence). The CDR3 reads CAQRTGSSYNSPLHF. The DNA for the CDR3 is TGTGCCCAGCGGACAGGGAGCTCCTATAATTCACCCCTCCACTTT.

V gene TRBV4-3 combines with J gene TRBJ1-2; 7 positions match TRBD1. Germline trimming cut 4 bases from V and 5 bases from J; bases unmatched to any gene: 10. The CDR3 runs 15 residues. CDR1 is LGHNA, CDR2 YSLEER, per germline. The CDR3, as DNA: TGCGCCAGCAGCCCGGGACAGCCAGACGGATATGGCTACACCTTC. It specifies CASSPGQPDGYGYTF.

The rearrangement links TRBV7-2 to TRBJ1-1; D possibly corresponds to TRBD1 (6 bases). Trimming took 3 bases from V and 5 from J, leaving 13 bases between them. This CDR3 region has 14 residues. Germline loops: CDR1 SGHTA, CDR2 FQGNSA. CDR3 nucleotide sequence: TGTGCCAGCAGCTTCACAGGGTTGATGACTGAAGCTTTCTTT. Translating it yields CASSFTGLMTEAFF.

The chain recombines TRBV13 with TRBJ2-1; 8 bases are a match to TRBD2. Trimming cost V 1 base and J 6 bases; bases outside gene matches: 2. The germline V gene encodes CDR1 PRHDT and CDR2 FYEKMQ (reference sequence). This CDR3 is 14 amino acids long. CDR3 nucleotide sequence: TGTGCCAGCAGCTTAGCGGGGGGGATCAATGAGCAGTTCTTC. Amino acid sequence: CASSLAGGINEQFF.

The V and J genes are TRBV11-2 and TRBJ2-1, with D unresolved. Trimming removed 1 base from V and 5 bases from J, with 6 bases in between. Germline CDR1 reads SGHAT; CDR2 reads FQNNGV. This CDR3 is built from 13 residues. In DNA form, the CDR3 reads TGTGCCAGCAGCTTAGGAGTTAACAATGAGCAGTTCTTC. Translating it yields CASSLGVNNEQFF.

The CDR3 is CASSRDNSNEQYF. CDR3 sequence (DNA): TGCGCCAGCAGCCGGGACAATTCGAACGAGCAGTACTTC. V gene TRBV5-1 combines with J gene TRBJ2-7; possibly TRBD1 for D (6 bases). This CDR3 region has 13 residues. Germline lookup yields CDR1 SGHRS and CDR2 YFSETQ. The V end was cut by 4 bases, the J end by 5 bases, with 13 bases between.

This rearrangement joins TRBV30 to TRBJ1-3; no reliable D call. V was clipped by 2 bases and J by 0 bases, with 14 bases between them. The CDR3 is made up of 16 amino acids. In germline, CDR1 is GTSNPN, CDR2 SVGIG (reference sequence). The CDR3 DNA is TGTGCCTGGAGTCTTTACTCAGGTCTCTCTGGAAACACCATATATTTT. Protein product: CAWSLYSGLSGNTIYF.

The chain combines TRBV7-9 with TRBJ2-7, with 9 bases fitting TRBD1. Germline V lookup: CDR1 SEHNR, CDR2 FQNEAQ (reference sequence). The CDR3 has 15 residues. J was trimmed by 4 bases and V by 4 bases; bases with no gene match: 8. The CDR3 sequence is CASSSPGQGLYEQYF. The CDR3 DNA is TGTGCCAGCAGCTCTCCGGGACAGGGCCTATACGAGCAGTACTTC.